This record covers a single T cell receptor (beta chain). The antigen is unknown. This sample was taken from a study of early T cells in non-severe SARS-CoV-2 infection. Study overall: Chains stayed unpaired after sequencing of bulk RNA from unsorted whole blood. General observations from the study: The VDJdb matching leaned toward anti-spike CD8 responses and overlooked private and CD4 specificities.

Individual cDNA molecules carried attached unique molecular identifiers. One entry per CDR3 protein results from TCRdb running MiXCR on the 5' RACE reads. Of more than 70,000 distinct CDR3 sequences listed, about 10% were seen once; the top ten hold approximately 12%. The CDR3 loop spans 12 amino acids. The V gene's germline CDR1 is MNHEY and CDR2 SVGEGT. V was pared by 6 bases and J by 7 bases, with 9 bases between. The chain recombines TRBV6-2 or TRBV6-3 with TRBJ1-4, with D possibly matching TRBD1 (5 bases). Material: whole blood, obtained at baseline. This TCR came from an adult who was a healthcare worker with PCR-confirmed SARS-CoV-2 infection or an uninfected control (not recorded which). CDR3 in DNA: TGTGCCAGCAGCGCAGGGCCTGAAAAACTGTTTTTT. Protein: CASSAGPEKLFF.